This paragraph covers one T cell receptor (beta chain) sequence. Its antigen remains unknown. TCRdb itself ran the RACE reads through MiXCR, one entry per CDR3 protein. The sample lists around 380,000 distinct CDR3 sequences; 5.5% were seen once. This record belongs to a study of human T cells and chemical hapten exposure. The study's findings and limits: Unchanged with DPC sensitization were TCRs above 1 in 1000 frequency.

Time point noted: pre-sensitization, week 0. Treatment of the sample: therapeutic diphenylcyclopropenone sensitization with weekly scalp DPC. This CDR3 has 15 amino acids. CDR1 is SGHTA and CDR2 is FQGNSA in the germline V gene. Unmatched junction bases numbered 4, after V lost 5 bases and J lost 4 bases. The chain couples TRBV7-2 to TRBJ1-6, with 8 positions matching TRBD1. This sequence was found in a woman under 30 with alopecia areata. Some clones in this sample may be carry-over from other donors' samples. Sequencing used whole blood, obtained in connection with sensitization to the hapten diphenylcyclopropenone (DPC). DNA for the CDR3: TGTGCCAGCAGCGGGTACAGGGGGTATAATTCACCCCTCCACTTT. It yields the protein CASSGYRGYNSPLHF.